Following are 31 T cell receptor beta chains from one sample sequenced in a study of metastatic and nonmetastatic thyroid tumors. Not a single patient had been given any form of treatment at any point before undergoing thyroid surgery. TCRdb reassembled clones from the PCR reads with MiXCR. The data hold 15,000 to 25,000 clones, with roughly 27% observed a single time. Sequencing input: blood. The receptors originated from a male donor with papillary thyroid cancer or a benign thyroid nodule (not recorded which). Some clones in this sample may be carry-over from other donors' samples.

CDR3 amino acids: CASSLLSGGGQETQYF. CDR3 DNA: TGCGCCAGCAGCCTACTGAGCGGAGGGGGTCAAGAGACCCAGTACTTC. V gene TRBV4-1 combines with J gene TRBJ2-5; D possibly matches TRBD1 or TRBD2 (6 bases each). The CDR3 spans 16 residues. Germline assignment: CDR1 MGHRA and CDR2 YSYEKL. The V end was cut by 4 bases, the J end by 2 bases, with 17 bases between.

This chain connects TRBV20-1 to TRBJ1-2; no clear D. This CDR3 contains 11 residues. CDR1 DFQATT and CDR2 SNEGSKA come from the germline V gene (reference sequence). Trimming removed 0 bases from V and 8 bases from J, with 7 bases in between. The CDR3 is CSARDGGGYTF. The DNA for the CDR3 is TGCAGTGCTAGAGATGGAGGGGGCTACACCTTC.

The genes are TRBV5-5 and TRBJ2-7; a weak D match, TRBD1 (6 bases). The germline V gene encodes CDR1 SGHKS and CDR2 YYEKEE (reference sequence). With 6 bases removed from V and 5 bases from J, the gap between germline ends came to 18 bases. The CDR3 covers 14 residues. CDR3 amino acids: CASTTQQGSDEQYF. CDR3 coding DNA: TGTGCCAGCACGACCCAACAGGGAAGTGACGAGCAGTACTTC.

This clone was seen a handful of times. The CDR3 protein is CASSSSGRKTGELFF. The CDR3 DNA reads TGTGCCAGCAGTTCTAGCGGGAGGAAGACCGGGGAGCTGTTTTTT. The chain employs TRBV6-5 and TRBJ2-2, with 11 nucleotides matching TRBD2. The CDR3 loop spans 15 amino acids. CDR1 and CDR2 (germline): MNHEY, SVGAGI. Unmatched junction bases numbered 3, after V lost 4 bases and J lost 5 bases.

This clone was picked up a small number of times. This chain links TRBV6-1 with TRBJ1-2, with 7 bases aligning to TRBD1. Germline V gives CDR1 MNHNS, CDR2 SASEGT. The CDR3 spans 13 residues. The V and J ends lost 7 bases and 6 bases, in that order; junction bases with no gene match: 8. The CDR3 protein is CASTRTGADGYTF. The CDR3 nucleotides read TGTGCCAGCACGAGAACAGGGGCGGATGGCTACACCTTC.

The rearrangement uses TRBV3-1 and TRBJ2-3; tentatively, D is TRBD2 (5 bases). Trimming took off 7 bases at V and 1 base at J, with 12 bases between the two ends. Germline V gene lookup returns CDR1 LGHDT and CDR2 YNNKEL (reference sequence). This CDR3 region has 14 residues. The CDR3 bases are TGTGCCAGCAAGTCTGGGCGGGGCACAGATACGCAGTATTTT. Translating it yields CASKSGRGTDTQYF.

This clone came up many times. V gene TRBV5-6 combines with J gene TRBJ2-6; D may be TRBD1 (6 bases). Germline loops: CDR1 SGHDT, CDR2 YYEEEE. CDR3 size: 15 residues. V lost 4 bases, J lost 0 bases, and 8 bases lay in between. The CDR3 nucleotides read TGTGCCAGCAGCCTACAGGGCTCTGGGGCCAACGTCCTGACTTTC. Translated, it gives CASSLQGSGANVLTF.

V is TRBV20-1 and J is TRBJ1-6; 7 nucleotides line up with TRBD1. With V trimmed by 3 bases and J by 6 bases, 8 bases remained unmatched. The CDR3 length is 15 residues. The germline gives CDR1 DFQATT, CDR2 SNEGSKA (reference sequence). DNA for the CDR3: TGCAGTGCTAGCGGTTGGACAGGCGCTAATTCACCCCTCCACTTT. It is translated as CSASGWTGANSPLHF.

This clone was seen more than once but under ten times. CDR3 in amino acids: CASSPRGGGPNYGYTF. CDR3 bases: TGTGCCAGCAGTCCCCGGGGGGGGGGGCCTAACTATGGCTACACCTTC. The chain combines TRBV28 with TRBJ1-2, with D possibly being TRBD1 (6 bases). V lost 5 bases to trimming and J lost 0 bases, with 16 bases between them. The CDR3 contains 16 residues. Germline-derived CDR1 and CDR2 are MDHEN and SYDVKM.

This clone has only a few counts. In this CDR3 the conserved last residue, phenylalanine or tryptophan, is missing, so a read error is likely. The DNA is omitted, as the CDR3 cannot be located on it reliably, and the CDR3 follows TCRdb's listing. The chain joins TRBV9 to TRBJ2-7; the table's D gene call, TRBD2, was not cross checked with the DNA. Including both end residues, the CDR3 is 8 amino acids long. Germline V gene lookup returns CDR1 SGDLS and CDR2 YYNGEE. The CDR3 sequence is CASSPLAG.

The sample holds many counts of this clone. CDR3 residues: CSAWTGIGYEQYF. CDR3 sequence (DNA): TGCAGTGCTTGGACAGGGATAGGGTACGAGCAGTACTTC. The chain combines TRBV20-1 with TRBJ2-7; TRBD1 matches 8 bases. The CDR3 loop spans 13 amino acids. Germline CDR1 and CDR2: DFQATT and SNEGSKA (reference sequence). V lost 5 bases to trimming and J lost 4 bases; unmatched junction nucleotides: 7.

This clone counts as medium-sized. This chain connects TRBV28 to TRBJ1-5; TRBD1 aligns across 7 bases. Trimming took 7 bases from V and 6 from J; bases not matched to a gene: 6. This CDR3 region has 13 residues. Germline CDR1 is MDHEN and CDR2 is SYDVKM. The CDR3 DNA sequence: TGTGCCAGCATGGCAGGGGGTCGTCAGCCCCAGCATTTT. It yields the protein CASMAGGRQPQHF.

This clone was recorded many times. This chain joins TRBV28 and TRBJ2-1; D uncertain. V lost 2 bases and J lost 11, with 16 bases in between. From germline, CDR1 is MDHEN and CDR2 SYDVKM. This CDR3 has 14 residues. CDR3 bases: TGTGCCAGCAGTTTAGCGCTCTCGGACCCACAGCAGTTCTTC. Translating it yields CASSLALSDPQQFF. Supplemented by reference TRBV28 and TRBJ2-1, the full variable domain reads DVKVTQSSRYLVKRTGEKVFLECVQDMDHENMFWYRQDPGLGLRLIYFSYDVKMKEKGDIPEGYSVSREKKERFSLILESASTNQTSMYLCASSLALSDPQQFFGPGTRLTVL.

V is TRBV10-2 and J is TRBJ2-3, with 16 nucleotides matching TRBD2. The CDR3 is 14 amino acids. Germline lookup yields CDR1 WSHSY and CDR2 SAAADI. V trimming: 8 bases; J trimming: 8 bases; junction bases outside the gene matches: 4. The CDR3 protein is CASRGTSGGATQYF. The CDR3 DNA reads as TGCGCCAGCCGCGGGACTAGCGGGGGGGCTACGCAGTATTTT.

To note about this clone: The conserved final phenylalanine or tryptophan is absent from the CDR3, which likely points to a read error. CDR3 region: CASSEGSGRGSYEQYL. The CDR3 DNA sequence: TGTGCCAGCAGTGAAGGGAGCGGGAGAGGCTCCTACGAGCAGTACCTC. The rearrangement joins TRBV6-1 to TRBJ2-7; 8 bases agree with TRBD2. The germline gives CDR1 MNHNS, CDR2 SASEGT. The V segment lost 1 base and the J segment 0 bases; nucleotides outside the gene matches: 5. CDR3 size: 16 residues.

The rearrangement joins TRBV19 to TRBJ2-6, with TRBD1 as a possible D gene (6 bases). The CDR3 is 18 residues long. V lost 3 bases and J 0 bases, leaving 15 bases between the germline ends. The germline CDR1 and CDR2 sequences are LNHDA and SQIVND (reference sequence). The DNA for the CDR3 is TGTGCCAGTAGTATCGCCAGGGGAGCCCCCTCTGGGGCCAACGTCCTGACTTTC. This codes for CASSIARGAPSGANVLTF.

The chain is built from TRBV3-1 and TRBJ2-7, with 10 bases matching TRBD2. Trimming at V came to 3 bases and at J to 3 bases, leaving 5 bases not matched to a gene. The CDR3 covers 15 residues. CDR1 and CDR2 from the germline V gene are LGHDT and YNNKEL (reference sequence). CDR3 DNA sequence: TGTGCCAGCAGCCAGAAACTAGCGGGGATCTACGAGCAGTACTTC. Translating it yields CASSQKLAGIYEQYF.

V usage is TRBV12-5 and J usage is TRBJ2-2, with D perhaps matching TRBD1 or TRBD2 (6 bases each). The CDR3 covers 20 residues. Trimming stripped 7 bases from V and 0 bases from J, with 27 bases between. The V gene's germline CDR1 is LGHNT and CDR2 FRNRAP. The CDR3 loop reads CASAFFITGRSRANTGELFF. For the CDR3, the DNA is TGTGCTAGTGCTTTCTTCATCACAGGGAGGTCTAGGGCGAACACCGGGGAGCTGTTTTTT.

The V and J genes are TRBV7-2 and TRBJ1-2; D perhaps matches TRBD1 (5 bases). Between the trimmed V and J ends, which lost 6 bases and 8 bases, there was a span of 22 bases. CDR3 size: 15 residues. CDR1 is SGHTA, CDR2 FQGNSA, per germline. CDR3 sequence reads: CASRRGFLRGEGYTF. Written as DNA, the CDR3 is TGTGCCAGCAGACGGGGTTTCTTGAGGGGTGAGGGCTACACCTTC.

This clone was observed at least ten times. The junction does not match germline at one end; this may be a read error. The genes are TRBV5-1 and TRBJ2-7; the match to TRBD2 covers 10 bases. There are 14 residues in the CDR3. The germline gives CDR1 SGHRS, CDR2 YFSETQ. As DNA, the CDR3 is TGCGCCAGCGCGGGTCTAGCGGGAGCCAACGAGCGGTACTTC. This codes for CASAGLAGANERYF.

This clone was counted a few times. The CDR3 here is CSASPNWGSSTDTQYF. In DNA form, the CDR3 reads TGCAGCGCATCTCCCAATTGGGGATCTAGCACAGATACGCAGTATTTT. This sequence joins TRBV29-1 and TRBJ2-3; D gene ambiguous. This CDR3 is 16 amino acids long. Germline assignment: CDR1 SQVTM and CDR2 ANQGSEA. Trimming took off 7 bases at V and 0 bases at J, with 20 bases between the two ends.

The chain uses TRBV4-1 and TRBJ2-1; 9 bases are a match to TRBD2. Trimming removed 1 base from V and 8 bases from J; junction bases left unmatched: 9. The CDR3 is 16 residues long. The V gene's germline CDR1 is MGHRA and CDR2 YSYEKL. The DNA for the CDR3 is TGCGCCAGCAGCCAAGTCCCACTAGCGGGTAATGATGAGCAGTTCTTC. Translated: CASSQVPLAGNDEQFF.

This clone appeared many times. V is TRBV5-1 and J is TRBJ2-7; the match to TRBD1 covers 8 bases. V shed 3 bases, J shed 6 bases, and the junction held 11 bases outside the gene matches. This CDR3 is 15 amino acids long. Germline V lookup: CDR1 SGHRS, CDR2 YFSETQ. The chain's CDR3 is CASSSETGVSGEQYF. Written as DNA, the CDR3 is TGCGCCAGCAGCTCTGAGACAGGGGTGTCCGGCGAGCAGTACTTC. Full variable domain (rest looked up from reference TRBV5-1 and TRBJ2-7): KAGVTQTPRYLIKTRGQQVTLSCSPISGHRSVSWYQQTPGQGLQFLFEYFSETQRNKGNFPGRFSGRQFSNSRSEMNVSTLELGDSALYLCASSSETGVSGEQYFGPGTRLTVT.

This clone was counted many times. This rearrangement joins TRBV5-4 to TRBJ2-3; tentatively, D is TRBD1 or TRBD2 (5 bases each). Germline CDR1 reads SGHNT; CDR2 reads YYREEE (reference sequence). There are 13 residues in the CDR3. V lost 4 bases and J 11 bases, leaving 17 bases between the germline ends. DNA of the CDR3: TGTGCCAGCAGCCTACAAAGGGGAGCTTGGCAGTATTTT. Translating it yields CASSLQRGAWQYF.

This clone has a handful of counts. V is TRBV28 and J is TRBJ2-1, with 10 bases that match TRBD2. Germline CDR1 reads MDHEN; CDR2 reads SYDVKM. The CDR3 sequence is 18 residues long. The ends lost 8 bases at V and 0 bases at J; junction bases unmatched: 13. CDR3 nucleotides: TGTGCCAGCCCGGGGGATAGCGGGAGGCCCTTCTCCTACAATGAGCAGTTCTTC. It yields the protein CASPGDSGRPFSYNEQFF. Full variable domain (outside the CDR3, taken from reference TRBV28 and TRBJ2-1): DVKVTQSSRYLVKRTGEKVFLECVQDMDHENMFWYRQDPGLGLRLIYFSYDVKMKEKGDIPEGYSVSREKKERFSLILESASTNQTSMYLCASPGDSGRPFSYNEQFFGPGTRLTVL.

V usage is TRBV30 and J usage is TRBJ1-5, with TRBD1 matching over 7 bases. The CDR3 is 16 residues long. Looked up from germline, CDR1 is GTSNPN and CDR2 is SVGIG (reference sequence). Losses at the gene ends were 0 bases for V and 1 base for J; bases not matched to a gene: 6. The CDR3 loop reads CAWSVRWTGSNQPQHF. The CDR3 DNA sequence: TGTGCCTGGAGTGTACGGTGGACAGGCAGCAATCAGCCCCAGCATTTT.

V usage is TRBV12-3 or TRBV12-4 and J usage is TRBJ2-7; 11 bases agree with TRBD2. CDR3 length: 17 residues. Losses at the gene ends were 3 bases for V and 2 bases for J; bases not matched to a gene: 9. For the CDR3, the DNA is TGTGCCAGCAGTTTGGCCGGGACTAGCGGCTCTACCTACGAGCAGTACTTC. Residues: CASSLAGTSGSTYEQYF.

This clone came up a few times. The chain couples TRBV6-2 or TRBV6-3 to TRBJ2-7; 9 nucleotides agree with TRBD1. The CDR3 sequence is 13 residues long. Germline V gene data show CDR1 as MNHEY and CDR2 as SVGEGT. The J segment lost 3 bases and the V segment lost 8 bases, leaving 5 bases of the junction unmatched. In DNA form, the CDR3 reads TGTGCCAGCCGGGGACAGGGCGACTACGAGCAGTACTTC. Translation gives CASRGQGDYEQYF.

This clone has a count of ten or more. The V and J genes are TRBV19 and TRBJ2-1; D perhaps matches TRBD2 (5 bases). Between the trimmed V and J ends, which lost 1 base and 8 bases, there was a span of 12 bases. Germline-derived CDR1 and CDR2 are LNHDA and SQIVND (reference sequence). The CDR3 has 14 amino acids. The CDR3 spells CASSIGLPFDEQFF. CDR3 DNA: TGTGCCAGTAGTATAGGACTACCGTTCGATGAGCAGTTCTTC.

This clone has a handful of counts. The rearrangement uses TRBV15 and TRBJ2-1; D is possibly TRBD1 (6 bases). The V gene's germline CDR1 is LNHNV and CDR2 YYDKDF (reference sequence). The CDR3 totals 13 residues. The ends were cut back, 5 bases at V and 4 bases at J, with 9 bases in the middle. CDR3 sequence (DNA): TGTGCCACCAGCGATAGGGGGTACAATGAGCAGTTCTTC. This encodes CATSDRGYNEQFF.

The rearrangement links TRBV11-2 to TRBJ2-1; D perhaps matches TRBD2 (6 bases). This CDR3 spans 17 amino acids. The V gene lost 5 bases and the J gene lost 4 bases, with 21 bases spanning the gap. The germline gives CDR1 SGHAT, CDR2 FQNNGV. In nucleotides, the CDR3 is TGTGCCAGCAGCCCCTCCCGGCCCCCGGGGGAATACAATGAGCAGTTCTTC. Translated: CASSPSRPPGEYNEQFF.